This T cell receptor (beta chain) was profiled in a study of CD8 T cells in ankylosing spondylitis. Study outcomes and limitations: In ankylosing spondylitis patients, matched synovial fluid reportedly showed significant enrichment of disease-linked clones. Apparently characteristic of ankylosing spondylitis blood was a TCR beta motif (about 8 highly homologous variants). Previously reported in reactive arthritis synovial fluid and blood were some of the motif variants.

Libraries for TCR beta were made by quantitative 5'-RACE with molecular barcodes. Each CDR3 protein is one row after TCRdb ran MiXCR on the 5' RACE reads. The table lists hundreds of thousands of distinct CDR3 sequences, 25% to 30% of them singletons. With regard to this clonotype: Antigen: not known.

The V gene's germline CDR1 is SQVTM and CDR2 ANQGSEA. Trimming left V 3 bases short and J 1 base short, with 20 bases between. The CDR3 is 17 amino acids. Sequencing input: blood, either unsorted or a sorted T cell fraction (not recorded which). The TCR originated in a male donor with ankylosing spondylitis. The chain combines TRBV29-1 with TRBJ2-3, with D perhaps assigned TRBD1 or TRBD2 (5 bases each). This CDR3 is CSVDPPGAAWGTDTQYF. As DNA, the CDR3 is TGCAGCGTTGACCCCCCCGGGGCTGCTTGGGGCACAGATACGCAGTATTTT.